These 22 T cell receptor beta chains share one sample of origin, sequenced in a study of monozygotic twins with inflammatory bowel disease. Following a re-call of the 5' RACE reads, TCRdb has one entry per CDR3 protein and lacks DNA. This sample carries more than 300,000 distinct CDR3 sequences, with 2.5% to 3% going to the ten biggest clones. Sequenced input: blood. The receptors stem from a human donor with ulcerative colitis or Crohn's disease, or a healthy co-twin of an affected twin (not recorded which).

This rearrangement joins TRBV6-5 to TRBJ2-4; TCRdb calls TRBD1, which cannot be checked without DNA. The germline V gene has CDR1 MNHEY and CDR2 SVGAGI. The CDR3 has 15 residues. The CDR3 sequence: CASSYEGGLQNIQYF.

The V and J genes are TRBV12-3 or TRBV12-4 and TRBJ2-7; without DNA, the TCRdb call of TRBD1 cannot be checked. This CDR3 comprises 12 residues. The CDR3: CASSWGGYEQYF.

CDR3 region: CASSQPGSNEKLFF. The chain uses TRBV5-1 and TRBJ1-4; as DNA is missing, the TRBD1 call by TCRdb cannot be tested. The CDR3 sequence is 14 residues long. Germline CDR1 and CDR2: SGHRS and YFSETQ.

The CDR3 loop reads CASSEPGTGAYYTF. The genes are TRBV25-1 and TRBJ1-2; TCRdb picks TRBD1, but there is no DNA to check that call. Per the germline V gene, CDR1 is MGHDK and CDR2 is SYGVNS. The CDR3 contains 14 residues.

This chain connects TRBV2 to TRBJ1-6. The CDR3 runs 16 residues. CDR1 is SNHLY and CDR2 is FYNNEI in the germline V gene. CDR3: CASGGGGNTYNSPLHF.

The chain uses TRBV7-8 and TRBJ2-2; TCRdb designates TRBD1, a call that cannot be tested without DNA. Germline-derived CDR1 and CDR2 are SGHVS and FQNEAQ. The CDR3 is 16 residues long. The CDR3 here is CASSYLDRAPAGELFF.

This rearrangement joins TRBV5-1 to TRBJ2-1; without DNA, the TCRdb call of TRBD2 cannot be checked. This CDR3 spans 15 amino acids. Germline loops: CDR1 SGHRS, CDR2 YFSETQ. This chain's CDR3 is CASRPSGGPTNEQFF. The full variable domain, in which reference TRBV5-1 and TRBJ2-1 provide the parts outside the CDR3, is KAGVTQTPRYLIKTRGQQVTLSCSPISGHRSVSWYQQTPGQGLQFLFEYFSETQRNKGNFPGRFSGRQFSNSRSEMNVSTLELGDSALYLCASRPSGGPTNEQFFGPGTRLTVL.

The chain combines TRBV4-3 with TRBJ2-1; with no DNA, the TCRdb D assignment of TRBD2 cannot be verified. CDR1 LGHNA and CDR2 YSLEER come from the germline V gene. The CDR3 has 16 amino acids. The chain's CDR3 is CASSPRLASIYNEQFF.

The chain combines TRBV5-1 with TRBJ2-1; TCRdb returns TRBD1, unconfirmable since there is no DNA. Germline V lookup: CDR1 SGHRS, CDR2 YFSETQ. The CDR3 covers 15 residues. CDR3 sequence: CASSLGQGRYNEQFF.

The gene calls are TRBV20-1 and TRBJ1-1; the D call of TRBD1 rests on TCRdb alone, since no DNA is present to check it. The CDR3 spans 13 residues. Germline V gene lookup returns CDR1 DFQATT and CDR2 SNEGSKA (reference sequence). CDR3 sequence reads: CSARGTGDTEAFF.

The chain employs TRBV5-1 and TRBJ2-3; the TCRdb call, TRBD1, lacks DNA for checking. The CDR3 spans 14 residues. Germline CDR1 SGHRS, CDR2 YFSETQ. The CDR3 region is CASSLGTGGDTQYF.

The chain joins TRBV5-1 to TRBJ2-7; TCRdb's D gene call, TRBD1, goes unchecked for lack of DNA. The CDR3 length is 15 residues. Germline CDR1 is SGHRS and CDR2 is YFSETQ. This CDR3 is CASSWWGTGINEQYF.

Here the CDR3 reads CASSVGVGDTQYF. This chain joins TRBV9 and TRBJ2-3. Germline loops: CDR1 SGDLS, CDR2 YYNGEE. The CDR3 has 13 residues.

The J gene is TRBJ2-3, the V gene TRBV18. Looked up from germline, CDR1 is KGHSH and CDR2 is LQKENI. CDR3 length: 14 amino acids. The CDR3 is CASSRARSTDTQYF.

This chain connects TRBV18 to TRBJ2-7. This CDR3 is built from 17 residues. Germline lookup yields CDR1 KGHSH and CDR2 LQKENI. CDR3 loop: CASSPWNPTVGSYEQYF. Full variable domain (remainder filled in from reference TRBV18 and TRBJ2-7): NAGVMQNPRHLVRRRGQEARLRCSPMKGHSHVYWYRQLPEEGLKFMVYLQKENIIDESGMPKERFSAEFPKEGPSILRIQQVVRGDSAAYFCASSPWNPTVGSYEQYFGPGTRLTVT.

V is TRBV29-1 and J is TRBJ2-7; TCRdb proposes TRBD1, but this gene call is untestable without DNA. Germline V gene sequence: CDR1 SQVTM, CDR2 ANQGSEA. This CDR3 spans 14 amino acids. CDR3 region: CSVVYGTGVYEQYF.

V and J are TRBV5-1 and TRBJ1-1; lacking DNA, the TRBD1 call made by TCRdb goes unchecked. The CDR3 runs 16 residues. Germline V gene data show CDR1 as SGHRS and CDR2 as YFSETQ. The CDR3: CASSLPTGTGGTEAFF.

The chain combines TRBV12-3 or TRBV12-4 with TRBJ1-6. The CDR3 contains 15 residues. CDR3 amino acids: CASRRAGWNNSPLHF.

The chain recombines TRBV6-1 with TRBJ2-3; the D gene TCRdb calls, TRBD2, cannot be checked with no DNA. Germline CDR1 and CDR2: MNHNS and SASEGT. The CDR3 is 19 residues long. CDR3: CASCTQVGTSSNPVNTQYF.

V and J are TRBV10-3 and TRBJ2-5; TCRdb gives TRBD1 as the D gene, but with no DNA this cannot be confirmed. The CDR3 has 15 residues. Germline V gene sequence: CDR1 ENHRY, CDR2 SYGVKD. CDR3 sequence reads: CAISDPTGGQETQYF.

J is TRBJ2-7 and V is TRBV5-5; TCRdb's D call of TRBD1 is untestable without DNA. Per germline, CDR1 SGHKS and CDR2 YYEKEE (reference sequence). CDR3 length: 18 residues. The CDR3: CASSLLIVTGTGTYEQYF.

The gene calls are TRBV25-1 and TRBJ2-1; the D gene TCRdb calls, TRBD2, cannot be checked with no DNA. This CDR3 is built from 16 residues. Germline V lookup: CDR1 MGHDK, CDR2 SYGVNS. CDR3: CASSELGTSGWNEQFF.